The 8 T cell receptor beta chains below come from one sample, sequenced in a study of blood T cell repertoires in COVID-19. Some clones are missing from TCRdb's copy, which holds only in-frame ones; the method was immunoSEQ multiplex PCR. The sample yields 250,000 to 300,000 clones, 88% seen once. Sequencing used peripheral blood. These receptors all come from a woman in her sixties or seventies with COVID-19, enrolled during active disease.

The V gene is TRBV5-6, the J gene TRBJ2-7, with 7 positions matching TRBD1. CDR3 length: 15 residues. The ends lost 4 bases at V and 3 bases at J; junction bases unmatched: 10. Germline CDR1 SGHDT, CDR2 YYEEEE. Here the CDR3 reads CASSDDRVSFYEQYF. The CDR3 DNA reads TGTGCCAGCAGCGATGACAGGGTTAGTTTCTACGAGCAGTACTTC.

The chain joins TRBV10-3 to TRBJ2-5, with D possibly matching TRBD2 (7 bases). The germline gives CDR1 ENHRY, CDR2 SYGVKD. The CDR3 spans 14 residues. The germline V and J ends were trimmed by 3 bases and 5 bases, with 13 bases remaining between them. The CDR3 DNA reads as TGTGCCATCAGTGATGCGGGGGCCTTGGAGACCCAGTACTTC. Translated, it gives CAISDAGALETQYF.

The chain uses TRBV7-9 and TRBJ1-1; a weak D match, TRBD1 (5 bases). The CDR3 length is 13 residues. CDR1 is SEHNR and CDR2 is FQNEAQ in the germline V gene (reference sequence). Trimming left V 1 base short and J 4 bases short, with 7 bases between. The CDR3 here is CASSLEGITEAFF. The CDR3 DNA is TGTGCCAGCAGCTTAGAGGGGATCACTGAAGCTTTCTTT.

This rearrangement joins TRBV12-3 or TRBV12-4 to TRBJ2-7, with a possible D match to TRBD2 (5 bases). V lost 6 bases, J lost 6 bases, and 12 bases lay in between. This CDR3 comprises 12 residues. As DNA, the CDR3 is TGTGCCAGCAGCAGGAACGCGGGCGAGCAGTACTTC. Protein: CASSRNAGEQYF.

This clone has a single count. In DNA form, the CDR3 reads TGTGCCAGCAGCGTAGGCGGTCAGGGGGTTCACTATGGCTACACCTTC. It specifies CASSVGGQGVHYGYTF. The chain is built from TRBV9 and TRBJ1-2, with 7 bases aligning to TRBD1. Germline trimming cut 0 bases from V and 3 bases from J; bases unmatched to any gene: 8. Germline CDR1 is SGDLS and CDR2 is YYNGEE. This CDR3 has 16 residues.

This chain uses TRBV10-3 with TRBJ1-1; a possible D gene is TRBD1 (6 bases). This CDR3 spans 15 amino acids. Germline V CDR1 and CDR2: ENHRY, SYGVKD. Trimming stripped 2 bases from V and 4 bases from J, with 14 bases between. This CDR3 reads CAISERDTGSTEAFF. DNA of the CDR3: TGTGCCATCAGTGAGAGGGACACGGGAAGCACTGAAGCTTTCTTT.

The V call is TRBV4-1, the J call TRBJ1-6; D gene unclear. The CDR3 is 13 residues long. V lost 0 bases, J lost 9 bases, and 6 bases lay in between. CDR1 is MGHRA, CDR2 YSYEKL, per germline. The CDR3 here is CASSQEAGSPLHF. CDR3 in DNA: TGCGCCAGCAGCCAAGAGGCGGGTTCACCCCTCCACTTT.

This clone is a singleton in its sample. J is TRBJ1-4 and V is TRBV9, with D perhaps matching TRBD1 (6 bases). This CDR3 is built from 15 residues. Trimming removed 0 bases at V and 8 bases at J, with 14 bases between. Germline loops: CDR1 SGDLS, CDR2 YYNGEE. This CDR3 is CASSVDQGSGEKLFF. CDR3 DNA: TGTGCCAGCAGCGTAGATCAGGGGAGTGGCGAAAAACTGTTTTTT.